One T cell receptor (beta chain) is described in this entry. The CDR3 contains 13 residues. Germline V gene lookup returns CDR1 KGHSH and CDR2 LQKENI. The data are from a study of T cells expressing NK-cell markers. TCRdb re-called the 5' RACE reads and catalogs CDR3 proteins one per entry, DNA excluded. This repertoire includes hundreds of thousands of distinct CDR3 sequences. The receptor was isolated from a woman aged 18 to 75 in good health. The rearrangement links TRBV18 to TRBJ2-1. Sequencing used blood T cells: a sorted CD56 or NKG2C T cell subset, CD4+ or CD8+ T cells, or bulk PBMC T cells (not recorded which). CDR3 protein: CASSPSMVDEQFF.